Following are 26 T cell receptor beta chains from one sample sequenced in a study of blood T cell repertoires in COVID-19. Repertoires were generated with immunoSEQ multiplex PCR, while TCRdb's copy carries only in-frame clones and drops some. The sample includes 200,000 to 250,000 clones, 88% of them seen just once. The material sequenced was peripheral blood. The receptors stem from a man older than 75 with acute or convalescent COVID-19.

The chain employs TRBV7-2 and TRBJ2-7, with D maybe TRBD2 (5 bases). This CDR3 region has 14 residues. The ends were cut back, 3 bases at V and 0 bases at J, with 9 bases in the middle. Germline CDR1 SGHTA, CDR2 FQGNSA. CDR3 nucleotides: TGTGCCAGCAGCTTTAGCGATATCTCCTACGAGCAGTACTTC. It translates to CASSFSDISYEQYF.

This sequence joins TRBV24-1 and TRBJ2-1; tentatively, D is TRBD1 (6 bases). The CDR3 is made up of 12 amino acids. Between the trimmed V and J ends, which lost 12 bases and 1 base, there was a span of 9 bases. The germline V gene has CDR1 KGHDR and CDR2 SFDVKD. CDR3: CAVTGSYNEQFF. Written as DNA, the CDR3 is TGTGCCGTAACAGGGTCCTACAATGAGCAGTTCTTC.

The rearrangement uses TRBV5-5 and TRBJ1-2; perhaps TRBD1 as D (6 bases). The CDR3 covers 15 residues. CDR1 is SGHKS, CDR2 YYEKEE, per germline (reference sequence). The ends were cut back, 3 bases at V and 0 bases at J, with 12 bases in the middle. The CDR3 protein is CASSSTGFPNYGYTF. CDR3 DNA: TGTGCCAGCAGCTCCACAGGGTTCCCTAACTATGGCTACACCTTC.

V is TRBV4-1 and J is TRBJ2-3; TRBD2 matches at 10 bases. Unmatched junction bases numbered 6, after V lost 0 bases and J lost 6 bases. This CDR3 comprises 16 residues. The germline CDR1 and CDR2 sequences are MGHRA and YSYEKL. As DNA, the CDR3 is TGCGCCAGCAGCCAAGATCAAGCGGGAGGGCCGGATACGCAGTATTTT. Translation: CASSQDQAGGPDTQYF.

The rearrangement joins TRBV5-1 to TRBJ2-7; TRBD1 matches at 8 bases. J was trimmed by 2 bases and V by 3 bases; bases with no gene match: 7. CDR1 SGHRS and CDR2 YFSETQ come from the germline V gene. The CDR3 length is 15 residues. For the CDR3, the DNA is TGCGCCAGCAGCTCTAGACAGGGGCAGACCTACGAGCAGTACTTC. This translates into CASSSRQGQTYEQYF.

This chain uses TRBV7-2 with TRBJ2-3, with D possibly TRBD1 on 5 matching bases. The CDR3 extends over 15 amino acids. V lost 1 base and J 9 bases, leaving 17 bases between the germline ends. Per germline, CDR1 SGHTA and CDR2 FQGNSA. CDR3 bases: TGTGCCAGCAGCTTAGGTCCAGGGCTCCCAGGAACGCAGTATTTT. Encoded protein: CASSLGPGLPGTQYF.

This sequence joins TRBV6-6 and TRBJ2-3; no reliable D call. The germline gives CDR1 MNHNY, CDR2 SVGAGI (reference sequence). Trimming left V 2 bases short and J 1 base short, with 13 bases between. The CDR3 sequence is 16 residues long. The CDR3 loop is CASSYGGSLRTDTQYF. CDR3 coding DNA: TGTGCCAGCAGTTACGGCGGATCTCTACGCACAGATACGCAGTATTTT.

This CDR3 reads CASSRGQGTLNTEAFF. In nucleotides, the CDR3 is TGTGCCAGCAGTCGGGGACAGGGGACGTTGAACACTGAAGCTTTCTTT. This chain connects TRBV27 to TRBJ1-1; TRBD1 agrees at 10 bases. V trimming: 5 bases; J trimming: 0 bases; junction bases outside the gene matches: 6. This CDR3 has 16 amino acids. Germline loops: CDR1 MNHEY, CDR2 SMNVEV (reference sequence).

This clone was seen once. The chain uses TRBV3-1 (or the pseudogene TRBV3-2) and TRBJ2-2, with a possible D match to TRBD1 (5 bases). CDR1 is LGHDT, CDR2 YNNKEL, per germline (reference sequence). The length of the CDR3 is 19 residues. V lost 6 bases, J lost 0 bases, and 23 bases lay in between. The DNA of the CDR3 is TGTGCCAGCAGTCAAACAGGTTTAGTTCCCGGATCGAACACCGGGGAGCTGTTTTTT. Translating gives CASSQTGLVPGSNTGELFF.

V gene TRBV12-3 or TRBV12-4 combines with J gene TRBJ2-7, with 7 bases identical to TRBD2. The junction had 0 bases not matched to a gene; V was cut back by 1 base and J by 3 bases. The length of the CDR3 is 13 residues. CDR3 protein: CASSLGGGYEQYF. CDR3 nucleotide sequence: TGTGCCAGCAGTTTAGGGGGGGGCTACGAGCAGTACTTC.

The CDR3: CASTPRGRGSFNEQFF. The CDR3 nucleotides read TGTGCCAGTACCCCCCGGGGGCGCGGGAGTTTCAATGAGCAGTTCTTC. The chain joins TRBV19 to TRBJ2-1; perhaps TRBD2 as D (7 bases). This CDR3 spans 16 amino acids. Germline lookup yields CDR1 LNHDA and CDR2 SQIVND (reference sequence). V was cut by 7 bases and J by 6 bases, with 22 bases left in between.

The chain recombines TRBV6-6 with TRBJ1-1, with TRBD1 matching 11 bases. CDR1 and CDR2 from the germline V gene are MNHNY and SVGAGI (reference sequence). The junction had 8 bases not matched to a gene; V was cut back by 7 bases and J by 4 bases. CDR3 length: 15 residues. The CDR3 DNA reads TGTGCCAGCATTAACTCCGGGACAGGGGGCACTGAAGCTTTCTTT. It translates to CASINSGTGGTEAFF.

The gene calls are TRBV6-1 and TRBJ1-5; D perhaps matches TRBD1 (5 bases). V gave up 0 bases and J gave up 7 bases, with 16 bases separating them. CDR3 length: 16 residues. Germline V CDR1 and CDR2: MNHNS, SASEGT. This chain's CDR3 is CASSEALRQAGQPQHF. CDR3 nucleotides: TGTGCCAGCAGTGAAGCGCTAAGGCAGGCAGGGCAGCCCCAGCATTTT.

The genes are TRBV28 and TRBJ2-7; no definite D call. Germline assignment: CDR1 MDHEN and CDR2 SYDVKM. The CDR3 is 14 amino acids. V was pared by 6 bases and J by 4 bases, with 16 bases between. The CDR3 DNA follows: TGTGCCAGCAGCCAGACTCTTCCCCCATACGAGCAGTACTTC. Its protein product is CASSQTLPPYEQYF.

The chain joins TRBV7-2 to TRBJ2-5; 10 bases agree with TRBD2. Trimming took 5 bases from V and 5 from J; bases not matched to a gene: 5. In germline, CDR1 is SGHTA, CDR2 FQGNSA. The CDR3 length is 14 residues. The CDR3 nucleotides are TGTGCCAGCAGCCTTAGCGGGGGGATTGAGACCCAGTACTTC. Protein: CASSLSGGIETQYF.

The chain couples TRBV5-1 to TRBJ1-3; tentative D call: TRBD1 (5 bases). The CDR3 extends over 12 amino acids. Per germline, CDR1 SGHRS and CDR2 YFSETQ. V shed 0 bases and J shed 15 bases, with 13 bases lying between them. The DNA for the CDR3 is TGCGCCAGCAGCTTGGAAGGCACGGGGGAATATTTT. It specifies CASSLEGTGEYF.

The chain uses TRBV29-1 and TRBJ1-4; 11 bases map to TRBD1. The length of the CDR3 is 14 residues. V gave up 4 bases and J gave up 11 bases; unmatched junction bases: 9. The germline gives CDR1 SQVTM, CDR2 ANQGSEA. CDR3 sequence: CSVVLRDRGGKLFF. The CDR3, as DNA: TGCAGCGTTGTTCTAAGGGACAGGGGGGGTAAACTGTTTTTT. Complete variable domain (other parts from reference TRBV29-1 and TRBJ1-4): SAVISQKPSRDICQRGTSLTIQCQVDSQVTMMFWYRQQPGQSLTLIATANQGSEATYESGFVIDKFPISRPNLTFSTLTVSNMSPEDSSIYLCSVVLRDRGGKLFFGSGTQLSVL.

The chain joins TRBV9 to TRBJ2-6; D is perhaps TRBD1 (5 bases). Germline CDR1 SGDLS, CDR2 YYNGEE. V was pared by 4 bases and J by 2 bases, with 16 bases between. This CDR3 region has 17 residues. CDR3 protein: CASSSLRMTAGANVLTF. As DNA, the CDR3 is TGTGCCAGCAGCTCACTTCGGATGACAGCTGGGGCCAACGTCCTGACTTTC.

The rearrangement joins TRBV19 to TRBJ1-5, with D possibly being TRBD1 (6 bases). This CDR3 is built from 13 residues. V was pared by 8 bases and J by 3 bases, with 11 bases between. Germline loops: CDR1 LNHDA, CDR2 SQIVND (reference sequence). The CDR3 DNA reads as TGTGCCAGTGCCGGGACACCCAATCAGCCCCAGCATTTT. Encoded protein: CASAGTPNQPQHF.

The rearrangement links TRBV4-2 to TRBJ1-6; D might be TRBD1 (5 bases). The CDR3 extends over 17 amino acids. V dropped 0 bases and J dropped 7 bases, with 16 bases sitting between them. Germline CDR1 and CDR2: LGHNA and YNFKEQ. The DNA of the CDR3 is TGTGCCAGCAGCCAAGAGGTCCCCGGGACTGAGAATTCACCCCTCCACTTT. Translating gives CASSQEVPGTENSPLHF.

This clone appeared a few times. The chain combines TRBV19 with TRBJ1-6, with TRBD1 matching over 7 bases. CDR1 and CDR2 (germline): LNHDA, SQIVND (reference sequence). The CDR3 covers 14 residues. After removal of 7 bases from V and 9 bases from J, the junction contained 9 bases not matched to a gene. The CDR3 sequence: CASTSRQGGSPLHF. The CDR3 DNA follows: TGTGCCAGTACGTCGAGACAGGGAGGTTCACCCCTCCACTTT.

V is TRBV5-1 and J is TRBJ1-1; D uncertain. Trimming pared 6 bases from V and 1 base from J, leaving 10 bases between. Germline assignment: CDR1 SGHRS and CDR2 YFSETQ. The CDR3 is made up of 13 amino acids. CDR3 amino acids: CASNLMANTEAFF. For the CDR3, the DNA is TGCGCCAGCAACCTTATGGCGAACACTGAAGCTTTCTTT.

The chain combines TRBV7-3 with TRBJ1-2; D is possibly TRBD1 (6 bases). This CDR3 contains 15 residues. Trimming removed 3 bases at V and 0 bases at J, with 11 bases between. Germline V gene data show CDR1 as SGHTA and CDR2 as FQGTGA. The CDR3 reads CASSLDSAPNYGYTF. CDR3 DNA: TGTGCCAGCAGCTTGGACAGCGCTCCTAACTATGGCTACACCTTC.

The chain combines TRBV12-3 or TRBV12-4 with TRBJ2-5; TRBD2 might be the D (5 bases). V was pared by 5 bases and J by 2 bases, with 9 bases between. The CDR3 runs to 13 residues. CDR3 nucleotides: TGTGCCAGCAGTCTCAGGAGGCAAGAGACCCAGTACTTC. As protein: CASSLRRQETQYF.

The rearrangement links TRBV28 to TRBJ1-1; TRBD1 is a possible D gene (6 bases). CDR1 MDHEN and CDR2 SYDVKM come from the germline V gene. V shed 4 bases and J shed 11 bases, with 23 bases lying between them. The CDR3 totals 15 residues. CDR3 DNA sequence: TGTGCCAGCAGTTCACTGGAGGGGGGGAGATTGGATGCTTTCTTT. Translating it yields CASSSLEGGRLDAFF.

This chain connects TRBV19 to TRBJ2-2; 7 nucleotides agree with TRBD1. Germline V gives CDR1 LNHDA, CDR2 SQIVND (reference sequence). V shed 7 bases, J shed 1 base, and the junction held 6 bases outside the gene matches. CDR3 size: 15 residues. This chain's CDR3 is CASIGTAKNTGELFF. In nucleotides, the CDR3 is TGTGCCAGTATAGGGACAGCTAAGAACACCGGGGAGCTGTTTTTT.